This entry lists 22 T cell receptor beta chains sequenced from one sample in a study of T cell responses to AZD1222 COVID-19 vaccine. Sequencing was performed with immunoSEQ multiplex PCR; in TCRdb, only in-frame clones are kept and a portion is missing. The table lists tens of thousands of clones, 75% to 95% of them singletons. The sequencing here drew on peripheral blood, taken 28 days after the second AZD1222 dose. Receptors originate from an adult who received the AZD1222 COVID-19 vaccine.

This clone has only a few counts. The chain carries TRBV19 and TRBJ1-5; no clear D. This CDR3 is 13 amino acids long. Germline V gene sequence: CDR1 LNHDA, CDR2 SQIVND (reference sequence). Trimming pared 3 bases from V and 1 base from J, leaving 4 bases between. The CDR3 is CASSIPSNQPQHF. CDR3 nucleotides: TGTGCCAGTAGTATCCCAAGCAATCAGCCCCAGCATTTT.

The chain joins TRBV4-1 to TRBJ1-1; D is unclear. V shed 3 bases and J shed 4 bases, with 12 bases lying between them. Germline CDR1 reads MGHRA; CDR2 reads YSYEKL. The CDR3 length is 14 residues. CDR3 in DNA: TGCGCCAGCAGCCAGCGATGGGGTGGCACTGAAGCTTTCTTT. It codes for CASSQRWGGTEAFF.

This chain uses TRBV7-9 with TRBJ1-2; 7 nucleotides align to TRBD1. The CDR3 has 14 amino acids. The germline gives CDR1 SEHNR, CDR2 FQNEAQ (reference sequence). V lost 4 bases and J lost 4; bases outside the gene matches: 6. CDR3 nucleotides: TGTGCCAGCAGCTCCCAGGGGGGTGGCTATGGCTACACCTTC. Translation: CASSSQGGGYGYTF.

The CDR3 coding sequence is TGCGCCAGCAGCCAAGAAGTAAGGGACCAAAGCTCCTATAATTCACCCCTCCACTTT. Its protein product is CASSQEVRDQSSYNSPLHF. The rearrangement links TRBV4-1 to TRBJ1-6, with a possible D match to TRBD1 (5 bases). Germline V gene data show CDR1 as MGHRA and CDR2 as YSYEKL. V was shortened by 0 bases and J by 0 bases, with 15 bases between the two germline ends. There are 19 residues in the CDR3.

This chain uses TRBV18 with TRBJ2-3, with a weak D call TRBD1 (5 bases). Germline V gene lookup returns CDR1 KGHSH and CDR2 LQKENI. The CDR3 loop spans 15 amino acids. With 3 bases removed from V and 0 bases from J, the gap between germline ends came to 10 bases. CDR3 DNA: TGTGCCAGCTCACCTGGACACCCTAGCACAGATACGCAGTATTTT. This translates into CASSPGHPSTDTQYF.

This sequence joins TRBV5-4 and TRBJ1-4; D perhaps matches TRBD1 (6 bases). With 0 bases removed from V and 7 bases from J, the gap between germline ends came to 19 bases. CDR1 is SGHNT, CDR2 YYREEE, per germline (reference sequence). This CDR3 is 17 amino acids long. In nucleotides, the CDR3 is TGTGCCAGCAGCTTGGGGCGTCCGCAGGGGCGGGCTGAAAAACTGTTTTTT. It translates to CASSLGRPQGRAEKLFF.

The genes are TRBV18 and TRBJ1-4; tentatively, D is TRBD1 (6 bases). The CDR3 loop spans 15 amino acids. Trimming cost V 3 bases and J 8 bases, with 16 bases left between them. Germline CDR1 KGHSH, CDR2 LQKENI. The CDR3 DNA is TGTGCCAGCTCACCCTCTGAAGGGGGTCGAGAAAAACTGTTTTTT. It encodes CASSPSEGGREKLFF.

This sequence joins TRBV20-1 and TRBJ1-4, with D possibly being TRBD1 (5 bases). Germline CDR1 and CDR2: DFQATT and SNEGSKA (reference sequence). This CDR3 is built from 15 residues. Trimming pared 3 bases from V and 3 bases from J, leaving 14 bases between. The chain's CDR3 is CSASSRASANEKLFF. DNA of the CDR3: TGCAGTGCTAGTAGCAGGGCGTCGGCTAATGAAAAACTGTTTTTT.

The CDR3 DNA sequence: TGTGCCAGTAGTCCCCCAGGGACCCACTATGGCTACACCTTC. Translated, it gives CASSPPGTHYGYTF. This chain joins TRBV19 and TRBJ1-2, with D possibly TRBD1 on 5 matching bases. This CDR3 contains 14 residues. The V end lost 5 bases, the J end lost 3 bases, and 13 bases lay between the germline ends. The germline V gene encodes CDR1 LNHDA and CDR2 SQIVND (reference sequence).

The genes are TRBV19 and TRBJ1-2; TRBD1 matches at 7 bases. V dropped 7 bases and J dropped 0; count of bases not matched to a gene: 11. CDR1 and CDR2 (germline): LNHDA, SQIVND (reference sequence). The CDR3 runs 16 residues. The CDR3 reads CASTGNLGQANYGYTF. The CDR3 DNA is TGTGCCAGTACAGGAAACCTTGGACAGGCTAACTATGGCTACACCTTC.

The chain carries TRBV7-9 and TRBJ1-4; 7 bases are a match to TRBD1. The germline gives CDR1 SEHNR, CDR2 FQNEAQ (reference sequence). The CDR3 loop spans 16 amino acids. The V gene end was trimmed by 5 bases and the J gene end by 5 bases; junction bases not matched to a gene: 11. CDR3 in amino acids: CASSMWVGTVNEKLFF. As DNA, the CDR3 is TGTGCCAGCAGCATGTGGGTGGGGACAGTCAATGAAAAACTGTTTTTT.

The chain links TRBV4-2 to TRBJ2-3; TRBD2 matches 7 bases. Trimming at V came to 3 bases and at J to 3 bases, leaving 6 bases not matched to a gene. CDR3 length: 15 residues. The germline CDR1 and CDR2 sequences are LGHNA and YNFKEQ. CDR3 region: CASSQERGITDTQYF. The CDR3 DNA sequence: TGTGCCAGCAGCCAGGAGCGGGGAATAACAGATACGCAGTATTTT.

This clone was seen a single time. The V and J genes are TRBV7-2 and TRBJ1-5; no firm D call. The CDR3 runs to 14 residues. Germline CDR1 reads SGHTA; CDR2 reads FQGNSA. Deletions cut 0 bases from V and 7 bases from J, with 10 bases between. CDR3 DNA: TGTGCCAGCAGCTTAGCTCTGGGGTACCAGCCCCAGCATTTT. Translation: CASSLALGYQPQHF.

V gene TRBV12-3 or TRBV12-4 combines with J gene TRBJ1-2, with D hard to call. V lost 6 bases and J lost 7, with 12 bases in between. The CDR3 runs 12 residues. CDR3: CASSKKGGGYTF. For the CDR3, the DNA is TGTGCCAGCAGCAAAAAGGGTGGTGGCTACACCTTC.

The rearrangement joins TRBV13 to TRBJ1-2; D unresolved. Germline CDR1 reads PRHDT; CDR2 reads FYEKMQ (reference sequence). Trimming left V 4 bases short and J 2 bases short, with 2 bases between. The CDR3 totals 11 residues. CDR3 loop: CASSSNYGYTF. The CDR3 DNA reads as TGTGCCAGCAGCTCGAACTATGGCTACACCTTC.

The rearrangement joins TRBV18 to TRBJ1-1, with no clear D. In germline, CDR1 is KGHSH, CDR2 LQKENI. The CDR3 spans 14 residues. Trimming took 3 bases from V and 4 from J, leaving 12 bases between them. CDR3 DNA: TGTGCCAGCTCACCTCTAGACCGTGGCACTGAAGCTTTCTTT. Its translation: CASSPLDRGTEAFF.

V usage is TRBV4-3 and J usage is TRBJ2-1, with 8 positions matching TRBD1. This CDR3 region has 14 residues. The V gene's germline CDR1 is LGHNA and CDR2 YSLEER. Losses at the gene ends were 3 bases for V and 10 bases for J; bases not matched to a gene: 8. The CDR3 sequence: CASSQRQGLSEQFF. The CDR3 coding sequence is TGCGCCAGCAGCCAGCGACAGGGGCTATCGGAGCAGTTCTTC.

This chain connects TRBV24-1 to TRBJ2-3; D not resolved. Trimming cost V 0 bases and J 1 base, with 13 bases left between them. The germline V gene encodes CDR1 KGHDR and CDR2 SFDVKD. CDR3 length: 17 residues. DNA for the CDR3: TGTGCCACCAGTGATTTGGCGGAGAGTTTCGGCACAGATACGCAGTATTTT. Encoded protein: CATSDLAESFGTDTQYF.

The V and J genes are TRBV28 and TRBJ2-1, with 10 bases matching TRBD2. CDR1 is MDHEN, CDR2 SYDVKM, per germline. J gave up 0 bases and V 7 bases, and 9 bases lay outside the gene matches. The CDR3 length is 17 residues. The CDR3 is CASTLVAGGSSYNEQFF. For the CDR3, the DNA is TGTGCCAGCACCTTGGTAGCGGGGGGCTCCTCCTACAATGAGCAGTTCTTC. Together with reference TRBV28 and TRBJ2-1, the CDR3 gives the full variable domain: DVKVTQSSRYLVKRTGEKVFLECVQDMDHENMFWYRQDPGLGLRLIYFSYDVKMKEKGDIPEGYSVSREKKERFSLILESASTNQTSMYLCASTLVAGGSSYNEQFFGPGTRLTVL.

This sequence joins TRBV5-1 and TRBJ1-6, with D unclear. CDR3 size: 18 residues. CDR1 is SGHRS and CDR2 is YFSETQ in the germline V gene. V dropped 1 base and J dropped 7 bases, with 21 bases sitting between them. The CDR3 loop reads CASSLSSIYATKNSPLHF. The CDR3 bases are TGCGCCAGCAGCTTGAGTTCGATTTACGCGACCAAGAATTCACCCCTCCACTTT.

The V and J genes are TRBV29-1 and TRBJ2-7; TRBD1 or TRBD2 may be the D gene (6 bases each). The germline V gene encodes CDR1 SQVTM and CDR2 ANQGSEA. The CDR3 has 11 amino acids. V was trimmed by 4 bases and J by 6 bases, leaving 10 bases between them. The CDR3 sequence: CSVGWGAEQYF. CDR3 in DNA: TGCAGCGTTGGATGGGGGGCCGAGCAGTACTTC.

The chain joins TRBV7-2 to TRBJ2-2; 9 nucleotides agree with TRBD2. The CDR3 extends over 17 amino acids. In germline, CDR1 is SGHTA, CDR2 FQGNSA. Trimming took 5 bases from V and 1 from J; bases not matched to a gene: 8. As DNA, the CDR3 is TGTGCCAGCAGCCGGGGTGCTAGCGGGGAGAACACCGGGGAGCTGTTTTTT. Its protein is CASSRGASGENTGELFF.